These 21 T cell receptor beta chains came from one sample sequenced in a study of cytomegalovirus exposure and HLA in healthy donors. PCR amplification relied on 60 Vbeta primers (plus 13 Jbeta primers). This table comes from immunoSEQ multiplex PCR, and its TCRdb copy is limited to in-frame clones, with some not included. The repertoire holds about 160,000 clones, roughly 79% seen once, with roughly 13% in the top ten. Sequences were obtained from PBMCs. These receptors all come from a woman aged 50 to 60 in good health and CMV-seronegative.

The rearrangement links TRBV18 to TRBJ1-3; 7 bases fit TRBD1. V shed 5 bases and J 0 bases; nucleotides not matched to a gene: 7. The germline CDR1 and CDR2 sequences are KGHSH and LQKENI. CDR3 size: 16 residues. Here the CDR3 reads CASSEPGTASGNTIYF. The CDR3 coding sequence is TGTGCCAGCTCAGAACCCGGGACAGCCTCTGGAAACACCATATATTTT.

This clone has only one observation. The V call is TRBV7-9, the J call TRBJ2-1; 8 bases agree with TRBD2. Germline V CDR1 and CDR2: SEHNR, FQNEAQ (reference sequence). The V gene end was trimmed by 2 bases and the J gene end by 9 bases; junction bases not matched to a gene: 3. This CDR3 comprises 13 residues. This CDR3 reads CASSLREGGEQFF. CDR3 nucleotide sequence: TGTGCCAGCAGCTTACGGGAGGGCGGTGAGCAGTTCTTC.

The rearrangement joins TRBV4-1 to TRBJ2-3; possible D gene TRBD1, 6 bases. The V end was cut by 0 bases, the J end by 4 bases, with 14 bases between. CDR1 and CDR2 from the germline V gene are MGHRA and YSYEKL. The length of the CDR3 is 16 residues. CDR3 loop: CASSQDGAGAADTQYF. The CDR3, as DNA: TGCGCCAGCAGCCAAGATGGGGCAGGGGCAGCAGATACGCAGTATTTT.

This chain joins TRBV6-5 and TRBJ2-2; possible D gene TRBD1, 6 bases. Germline lookup yields CDR1 MNHEY and CDR2 SVGAGI. The length of the CDR3 is 13 residues. The V and J ends lost 5 bases and 6 bases respectively, with 10 bases between them. In DNA, the CDR3 is TGTGCCAGCAGTCGGGACAACCCCGGGGAGCTGTTTTTT. It encodes CASSRDNPGELFF.

The chain recombines TRBV30 with TRBJ2-7; tentative D call: TRBD1 (5 bases). Trimming removed 4 bases from V and 4 bases from J, with 11 bases in between. Germline lookup yields CDR1 GTSNPN and CDR2 SVGIG (reference sequence). The CDR3 has 12 amino acids. The CDR3 reads CAWTGLEYEQYF. DNA for the CDR3: TGTGCCTGGACAGGGTTGGAGTACGAGCAGTACTTC.

This chain links TRBV28 with TRBJ1-4; D unresolved. CDR3 length: 12 amino acids. Germline V gene lookup returns CDR1 MDHEN and CDR2 SYDVKM. The germline V and J ends were trimmed by 6 bases and 8 bases, with 10 bases remaining between them. Here the CDR3 DNA reads TGTGCCAGCAGAGATGGAGGAGAAAAACTGTTTTTT. Its translation is CASRDGGEKLFF.

The V and J genes are TRBV15 and TRBJ2-1; 8 bases align to TRBD2. This CDR3 is built from 15 residues. J was trimmed by 1 base and V by 5 bases; bases with no gene match: 4. The germline V gene has CDR1 LNHNV and CDR2 YYDKDF (reference sequence). The CDR3 loop is CATSYGRGSYNEQFF. In DNA form, the CDR3 reads TGTGCCACCAGCTACGGGAGGGGTTCCTACAATGAGCAGTTCTTC.

The chain has TRBV5-1 and TRBJ2-1; 8 nucleotides align to TRBD2. Per the germline V gene, CDR1 is SGHRS and CDR2 is YFSETQ. With V trimmed by 3 bases and J by 8 bases, 10 bases remained unmatched. The CDR3 runs to 15 residues. The chain's CDR3 is CASSSSGGPAYEQFF. CDR3 sequence (DNA): TGCGCCAGCAGCTCGTCGGGGGGGCCAGCGTATGAGCAGTTCTTC. Full variable domain (missing parts from reference TRBV5-1 and TRBJ2-1): KAGVTQTPRYLIKTRGQQVTLSCSPISGHRSVSWYQQTPGQGLQFLFEYFSETQRNKGNFPGRFSGRQFSNSRSEMNVSTLELGDSALYLCASSSSGGPAYEQFFGPGTRLTVL.

This clone is a singleton in its sample. The rearrangement links TRBV2 to TRBJ1-5; perhaps TRBD1 as D (5 bases). Germline V CDR1 and CDR2: SNHLY, FYNNEI. The CDR3 sequence is 15 residues long. Trimming took off 1 base at V and 6 bases at J, with 13 bases between the two ends. The CDR3 nucleotides are TGTGCCAGCAGTGAAGGGGGGGTCTTGGGTCAGCCCCAGCATTTT. It encodes CASSEGGVLGQPQHF.

The chain links TRBV7-2 to TRBJ2-2; D unresolved. Germline lookup yields CDR1 SGHTA and CDR2 FQGNSA. CDR3 length: 16 residues. The germline V and J ends were trimmed by 2 bases and 0 bases, with 10 bases remaining between them. The CDR3 is CASSLFMRTNTGELFF. CDR3 DNA sequence: TGTGCCAGCAGCTTATTTATGAGGACGAACACCGGGGAGCTGTTTTTT. Variable domain in full (rest from reference TRBV7-2 and TRBJ2-2): GAGVSQSPSNKVTEKGKDVELRCDPISGHTALYWYRQSLGQGLEFLIYFQGNSAPDKSGLPSDRFSAERTGGSVSTLTIQRTQQEDSAVYLCASSLFMRTNTGELFFGEGSRLTVL.

This chain joins TRBV5-1 and TRBJ2-2, with D perhaps matching TRBD2 (6 bases). CDR3 size: 14 residues. Trimming removed 1 base at V and 3 bases at J, with 7 bases between. CDR1 and CDR2 from the germline V gene are SGHRS and YFSETQ. CDR3: CASSLSGDTGELFF. CDR3 nucleotides: TGCGCCAGCAGCTTGTCGGGAGACACCGGGGAGCTGTTTTTT.

The CDR3: CASSLVGTSGGPYNEQFF. The CDR3 DNA follows: TGTGCCAGCAGCTTAGTGGGGACCAGCGGGGGGCCCTACAATGAGCAGTTCTTC. This chain uses TRBV7-2 with TRBJ2-1; 9 nucleotides match TRBD2. Germline CDR1 reads SGHTA; CDR2 reads FQGNSA. The CDR3 consists of 18 residues. With 1 base clipped from V and 2 bases from J, the junction kept 9 bases outside the gene matches.

This clone was counted once. J is TRBJ2-1 and V is TRBV29-1; no reliable D call. Germline loops: CDR1 SQVTM, CDR2 ANQGSEA. V was pared by 6 bases and J by 4 bases, with 7 bases between. CDR3 size: 11 residues. CDR3 loop: CSVNKYNEQFF. In DNA form, the CDR3 reads TGCAGCGTGAACAAGTACAATGAGCAGTTCTTC.

This clone occurred once. This sequence joins TRBV27 and TRBJ1-1; D is unresolved. V dropped 4 bases and J dropped 10 bases, with 16 bases sitting between them. Germline V lookup: CDR1 MNHEY, CDR2 SMNVEV (reference sequence). The CDR3 runs 13 residues. The CDR3 DNA follows: TGTGCCAGCAGTTCTGACACATCCTTTAGAGCTTTCTTT. It encodes CASSSDTSFRAFF.

The chain recombines TRBV10-1 with TRBJ2-3; maybe TRBD2 (5 bases). Trimming left V 4 bases short and J 4 bases short, with 9 bases between. The CDR3 covers 13 residues. CDR1 and CDR2 from the germline V gene are WNHNN and SYGVQD (reference sequence). The CDR3 DNA follows: TGCGCCAGCAGTGGAGGGTTTGCAGATACGCAGTATTTT. Translation gives CASSGGFADTQYF.

The rearrangement links TRBV19 to TRBJ1-5; maybe TRBD1 (6 bases). V lost 4 bases and J lost 4, with 11 bases in between. Germline lookup yields CDR1 LNHDA and CDR2 SQIVND (reference sequence). This CDR3 spans 14 amino acids. For the CDR3, the DNA is TGTGCCAGTAGTACGGACAGTTTTAATCAGCCCCAGCATTTT. Translating gives CASSTDSFNQPQHF.

V gene TRBV18 combines with J gene TRBJ2-7, with TRBD2 matching over 11 bases. CDR3 length equals 16 residues. V lost 3 bases and J lost 3; bases outside the gene matches: 7. CDR1 and CDR2 (germline): KGHSH, LQKENI. The CDR3 protein is CASSPASGGPYYEQYF. The CDR3, as DNA: TGTGCCAGCTCACCGGCTAGCGGGGGGCCCTACTACGAGCAGTACTTC.

The V gene is TRBV29-1, the J gene TRBJ2-3; 9 bases map to TRBD1. V was pared by 1 base and J by 4 bases, with 3 bases of the junction left unmatched. This CDR3 contains 14 residues. The germline CDR1 and CDR2 sequences are SQVTM and ANQGSEA. The CDR3 region has the DNA TGCAGCGTTGAAGGGACAGGGGCATCAGATACGCAGTATTTT. Amino acids: CSVEGTGASDTQYF.

The chain combines TRBV7-9 with TRBJ1-1, with 7 bases identical to TRBD1. The CDR3 extends over 13 amino acids. The V and J ends lost 6 bases and 4 bases, in that order; junction bases with no gene match: 5. Germline V gives CDR1 SEHNR, CDR2 FQNEAQ (reference sequence). CDR3 in amino acids: CASRQQGSTEAFF. The DNA for the CDR3 is TGTGCCAGCAGACAACAGGGGAGCACTGAAGCTTTCTTT.

Only a few counts were recorded for this clone. This chain connects TRBV6-4 to TRBJ2-2, with TRBD1 identical over 10 bases. Germline lookup yields CDR1 MRHNA and CDR2 SNTAGT. CDR3 length equals 15 residues. V lost 3 bases to trimming and J lost 3 bases; unmatched junction nucleotides: 1. The DNA for the CDR3 is TGTGCCAGCAGTGAGACAGGGGGCGACACCGGGGAGCTGTTTTTT. It specifies CASSETGGDTGELFF.

The V and J genes are TRBV5-4 and TRBJ1-3; 8 nucleotides line up with TRBD1. The CDR3 has 16 residues. The germline V gene has CDR1 SGHNT and CDR2 YYREEE (reference sequence). The ends lost 4 bases at V and 9 bases at J; junction bases unmatched: 15. The CDR3 nucleotides are TGTGCCAGCAGCGTGACAGGGGCGCGATCCGGAGGCACCATATATTTT. Encoded protein: CASSVTGARSGGTIYF.